One and the same sample provided the 23 T cell receptor beta chains below, sequenced in a study of blood T cell repertoires in COVID-19. Method: immunoSEQ multiplex PCR; TCRdb's copy keeps in-frame clones and lacks some. The repertoire holds about 380,000 clones, with roughly 87% as singletons. Sequences were obtained from PBMCs or T cells enriched from blood (not recorded which). Receptor source: a woman aged 25 to 45 who had recovered from COVID-19.

The CDR3 region is CASSVASGQGSPLHF. CDR3 nucleotide sequence: TGTGCCAGCAGCGTAGCTTCAGGCCAGGGTTCACCCCTCCACTTT. The gene calls are TRBV9 and TRBJ1-6; possibly TRBD1 for D (5 bases). The V and J ends lost 0 bases and 9 bases respectively, with 13 bases between them. Germline V lookup: CDR1 SGDLS, CDR2 YYNGEE. The CDR3 contains 15 residues.

This chain uses TRBV19 with TRBJ1-1, with 7 bases lining up with TRBD1. The CDR3 extends over 14 amino acids. The V segment lost 1 base and the J segment 4 bases; nucleotides outside the gene matches: 3. Germline V gene lookup returns CDR1 LNHDA and CDR2 SQIVND (reference sequence). The CDR3 protein is CASSIAGGLTEAFF. CDR3 DNA sequence: TGTGCCAGTAGTATAGCAGGGGGTCTCACTGAAGCTTTCTTT.

This clone was found once. V is TRBV18 and J is TRBJ1-5; tentative D call: TRBD1 (6 bases). The CDR3 length is 17 residues. Deletions cut 3 bases from V and 1 base from J, with 16 bases between. Germline V gene sequence: CDR1 KGHSH, CDR2 LQKENI. The CDR3 sequence is CASSPRQTRGSNQPQHF. In nucleotides, the CDR3 is TGTGCCAGCTCACCTCGTCAGACCAGGGGCAGCAATCAGCCCCAGCATTTT. Based on the CDR3 plus reference TRBV18 and TRBJ1-5, the full variable domain is NAGVMQNPRHLVRRRGQEARLRCSPMKGHSHVYWYRQLPEEGLKFMVYLQKENIIDESGMPKERFSAEFPKEGPSILRIQQVVRGDSAAYFCASSPRQTRGSNQPQHFGDGTRLSIL.

V and J are TRBV27 and TRBJ2-1; no reliable D call. Between the trimmed V and J ends, which lost 8 bases and 3 bases, there was a span of 17 bases. CDR1 and CDR2 from the germline V gene are MNHEY and SMNVEV (reference sequence). The CDR3 spans 15 residues. The DNA of the CDR3 is TGTGCCAGCGCTCTACGGCAGGCCCTCTACAATGAGCAGTTCTTC. Translation: CASALRQALYNEQFF.

The chain employs TRBV19 and TRBJ1-5; D is unresolved. This CDR3 is 15 amino acids long. Germline CDR1 reads LNHDA; CDR2 reads SQIVND (reference sequence). The V end was cut by 1 base, the J end by 1 base, with 8 bases between. DNA of the CDR3: TGTGCCAGTAGTATAGTTTTCAGAAGCAATCAGCCCCAGCATTTT. It encodes CASSIVFRSNQPQHF.

The chain recombines TRBV6-5 with TRBJ1-4, with D hard to call. Germline V CDR1 and CDR2: MNHEY, SVGAGI. This CDR3 spans 12 amino acids. Trimming took 8 bases from V and 4 from J, leaving 8 bases between them. The CDR3 DNA sequence: TGTGCCAGCGGGCCAAATAATGAAAAACTGTTTTTT. Its protein product is CASGPNNEKLFF.

This chain connects TRBV5-4 to TRBJ2-3, with TRBD1 identical over 11 bases. V shed 3 bases, J shed 2 bases, and the junction held 8 bases outside the gene matches. The germline gives CDR1 SGHNT, CDR2 YYREEE (reference sequence). CDR3 length: 17 residues. The CDR3 here is CASSWRRTGGSTDTQYF. Here the CDR3 DNA reads TGTGCCAGCAGCTGGAGACGGACAGGGGGCTCCACAGATACGCAGTATTTT. The entire variable domain, with the rest obtained from reference TRBV5-4 and TRBJ2-3, is as follows: ETGVTQSPTHLIKTRGQQVTLRCSSQSGHNTVSWYQQALGQGPQFIFQYYREEENGRGNFPPRFSGLQFPNYSSELNVNALELDDSALYLCASSWRRTGGSTDTQYFGPGTRLTVL.

The table lists this clone with a count of one. This chain connects TRBV5-4 to TRBJ2-7; D possibly corresponds to TRBD1 (5 bases). The CDR3 is 13 amino acids. Germline V CDR1 and CDR2: SGHNT, YYREEE (reference sequence). V lost 4 bases and J lost 4, with 12 bases in between. The DNA for the CDR3 is TGTGCCAGCAGCGCCCAGGGTTTATACGAGCAGTACTTC. Its translation: CASSAQGLYEQYF. The variable domain in full, with the rest retrieved from reference TRBV5-4 and TRBJ2-7, is ETGVTQSPTHLIKTRGQQVTLRCSSQSGHNTVSWYQQALGQGPQFIFQYYREEENGRGNFPPRFSGLQFPNYSSELNVNALELDDSALYLCASSAQGLYEQYFGPGTRLTVT.

The chain joins TRBV28 to TRBJ2-7; TRBD1 matches 9 bases. J was trimmed by 5 bases and V by 5 bases; bases with no gene match: 4. Germline-derived CDR1 and CDR2 are MDHEN and SYDVKM. CDR3 length: 13 amino acids. CDR3: CASSLRTGDEQYF. The CDR3 DNA is TGTGCCAGCAGTCTCAGGACAGGGGACGAGCAGTACTTC.

DNA for the CDR3: TGCAGTGCTGTCGGGAATGAGCAGTTCTTC. Its translation: CSAVGNEQFF. The rearrangement joins TRBV20-1 to TRBJ2-1; D unclear. The CDR3 length is 10 residues. V was cut by 5 bases and J by 7 bases, with 6 bases left in between. Germline CDR1 DFQATT, CDR2 SNEGSKA (reference sequence).

The chain joins TRBV5-4 to TRBJ2-7; 8 nucleotides agree with TRBD1. The ends lost 2 bases at V and 3 bases at J; junction bases unmatched: 4. The germline V gene has CDR1 SGHNT and CDR2 YYREEE (reference sequence). This CDR3 region has 14 residues. The CDR3 region has the DNA TGTGCCAGCAGCTTCCCGGGACAGGACTACGAGCAGTACTTC. Residues: CASSFPGQDYEQYF.

The J gene is TRBJ2-7, the V gene TRBV27; 8 bases are shared with TRBD1. J gave up 7 bases and V 0 bases, and 5 bases lay outside the gene matches. The CDR3 covers 14 residues. Germline values: CDR1 MNHEY, CDR2 SMNVEV (reference sequence). CDR3 protein: CASSLSGTGKEQYF. In DNA form, the CDR3 reads TGTGCCAGCAGTTTATCAGGGACAGGAAAAGAGCAGTACTTC.

V is TRBV13 and J is TRBJ2-1, with 8 bases lining up with TRBD1. The ends lost 7 bases at V and 6 bases at J; junction bases unmatched: 8. The germline CDR1 and CDR2 sequences are PRHDT and FYEKMQ (reference sequence). This CDR3 comprises 14 residues. CDR3 residues: CASTGQGLVNEQFF. The CDR3 bases are TGTGCCAGCACCGGACAGGGTCTCGTCAATGAGCAGTTCTTC.

This clone was recorded many times. The chain combines TRBV11-2 with TRBJ1-4; maybe TRBD1 (5 bases). Germline assignment: CDR1 SGHAT and CDR2 FQNNGV. CDR3 length: 13 amino acids. The V end was cut by 6 bases, the J end by 7 bases, with 12 bases between. CDR3 nucleotide sequence: TGTGCCAGCAGGGGGGGGTCAGGTGAAAAACTGTTTTTT. Translating gives CASRGGSGEKLFF.

The chain uses TRBV6-4 and TRBJ2-1; D remains ambiguous. Germline-derived CDR1 and CDR2 are MRHNA and SNTAGT. CDR3 size: 13 residues. V dropped 6 bases and J dropped 6 bases, with 12 bases sitting between them. The CDR3 spells CASSVESGNEQFF. The CDR3 bases are TGTGCCAGCAGCGTCGAGTCGGGCAATGAGCAGTTCTTC.

The chain combines TRBV27 with TRBJ1-5; a possible D gene is TRBD1 (6 bases). Germline V gene sequence: CDR1 MNHEY, CDR2 SMNVEV (reference sequence). Trimming took 6 bases from V and 3 from J, leaving 12 bases between them. The CDR3 runs to 14 residues. The CDR3 reads CASSPGQTNQPQHF. The CDR3 DNA reads TGTGCCAGCAGCCCAGGACAGACCAATCAGCCCCAGCATTTT.

The chain combines TRBV5-1 with TRBJ1-2; the match to TRBD1 covers 7 bases. The CDR3 has 15 residues. Germline trimming cut 3 bases from V and 5 bases from J; bases unmatched to any gene: 10. CDR1 and CDR2 (germline): SGHRS, YFSETQ. For the CDR3, the DNA is TGCGCCAGCAGCTCGCCCCCGGGACAGCCATATGGCTACACCTTC. This gives the protein CASSSPPGQPYGYTF. The full variable domain, completed using reference TRBV5-1 and TRBJ1-2, is KAGVTQTPRYLIKTRGQQVTLSCSPISGHRSVSWYQQTPGQGLQFLFEYFSETQRNKGNFPGRFSGRQFSNSRSEMNVSTLELGDSALYLCASSSPPGQPYGYTFGSGTRLTVV.

The CDR3 coding sequence is TGCGCCAGCAGCTTGTATGGGACAGGGGGCATGAAGGAGACCCAGTACTTC. This translates into CASSLYGTGGMKETQYF. This chain uses TRBV5-1 with TRBJ2-5; TRBD1 matches 12 bases. The CDR3 runs 17 residues. V dropped 1 base and J dropped 5; count of bases not matched to a gene: 9. The germline gives CDR1 SGHRS, CDR2 YFSETQ.

The chain employs TRBV28 and TRBJ2-7, with D perhaps TRBD2 (6 bases). The CDR3 length is 15 residues. Germline lookup yields CDR1 MDHEN and CDR2 SYDVKM. V lost 3 bases and J lost 3, with 15 bases in between. CDR3 sequence (DNA): TGTGCCAGCAGTTTGCGAAACACGGGGGACTACGAGCAGTACTTC. Its translation is CASSLRNTGDYEQYF.

The chain couples TRBV18 to TRBJ1-2, with a tentative D call TRBD1 (5 bases). CDR1 is KGHSH and CDR2 is LQKENI in the germline V gene. Trimming took off 3 bases at V and 8 bases at J, with 13 bases between the two ends. The length of the CDR3 is 13 residues. The CDR3 nucleotides read TGTGCCAGCTCACCTTCGGAAGGGGAAGGCTACACCTTC. Translation: CASSPSEGEGYTF.

J is TRBJ1-4 and V is TRBV19; maybe TRBD1 (5 bases). The germline V and J ends were trimmed by 6 bases and 5 bases, with 16 bases remaining between them. The CDR3 runs to 15 residues. The germline CDR1 and CDR2 sequences are LNHDA and SQIVND (reference sequence). CDR3 residues: CASSAHDSLNEKLFF. The CDR3 bases are TGTGCCAGTAGCGCCCACGACAGTTTGAATGAAAAACTGTTTTTT.

The genes are TRBV5-1 and TRBJ2-7, with 10 bases fitting TRBD1. The CDR3 has 13 amino acids. Germline V gene lookup returns CDR1 SGHRS and CDR2 YFSETQ. J gave up 5 bases and V 10 bases, and 9 bases lay outside the gene matches. CDR3 protein: CASRQGAFHEQYF. In DNA form, the CDR3 reads TGCGCCTCCCGACAGGGGGCCTTCCACGAGCAGTACTTC. Looking up the rest from reference TRBV5-1 and TRBJ2-7 gives the full variable domain: KAGVTQTPRYLIKTRGQQVTLSCSPISGHRSVSWYQQTPGQGLQFLFEYFSETQRNKGNFPGRFSGRQFSNSRSEMNVSTLELGDSALYLCASRQGAFHEQYFGPGTRLTVT.

V usage is TRBV5-1 and J usage is TRBJ2-1; 9 bases are shared with TRBD2. Per germline, CDR1 SGHRS and CDR2 YFSETQ. V trimming: 5 bases; J trimming: 2 bases; junction bases outside the gene matches: 5. The CDR3 extends over 15 amino acids. CDR3 in DNA: TGCGCCAGCAGATTAGCGGGAGCGACCTACAATGAGCAGTTCTTC. It translates to CASRLAGATYNEQFF.